A single TCR beta chain is shown here with its context. The sample belongs to a study of shared clonotypes between healthy human individuals. Deep-level running was used for the assay. TCRdb keeps only in-frame clones here, not all; method: immunoSEQ multiplex PCR. The sample contains roughly 1,000,000 clones, 75% to 85% of which appear only once. The CDR3 runs to 15 residues. Trimming at V came to 5 bases and at J to 2 bases, leaving 7 bases not matched to a gene. The germline gives CDR1 SGHTA, CDR2 FQGNSA. Every donor was a Caucasian adult from Nashville, Tennessee. Sequencing was performed on memory CD4+ T cells from PBMCs. Subset given: CD45RA-negative fraction. The source of this sequence is a young man in good health. Some clones in this sample may be carry-over from other donors' samples. The rearrangement links TRBV7-2 to TRBJ2-7; 9 bases match TRBD1. DNA of the CDR3: TGTGCCAGCAGCCCCCCCGGGACAGGGACCTACGAGCAGTACTTC. Residues: CASSPPGTGTYEQYF.